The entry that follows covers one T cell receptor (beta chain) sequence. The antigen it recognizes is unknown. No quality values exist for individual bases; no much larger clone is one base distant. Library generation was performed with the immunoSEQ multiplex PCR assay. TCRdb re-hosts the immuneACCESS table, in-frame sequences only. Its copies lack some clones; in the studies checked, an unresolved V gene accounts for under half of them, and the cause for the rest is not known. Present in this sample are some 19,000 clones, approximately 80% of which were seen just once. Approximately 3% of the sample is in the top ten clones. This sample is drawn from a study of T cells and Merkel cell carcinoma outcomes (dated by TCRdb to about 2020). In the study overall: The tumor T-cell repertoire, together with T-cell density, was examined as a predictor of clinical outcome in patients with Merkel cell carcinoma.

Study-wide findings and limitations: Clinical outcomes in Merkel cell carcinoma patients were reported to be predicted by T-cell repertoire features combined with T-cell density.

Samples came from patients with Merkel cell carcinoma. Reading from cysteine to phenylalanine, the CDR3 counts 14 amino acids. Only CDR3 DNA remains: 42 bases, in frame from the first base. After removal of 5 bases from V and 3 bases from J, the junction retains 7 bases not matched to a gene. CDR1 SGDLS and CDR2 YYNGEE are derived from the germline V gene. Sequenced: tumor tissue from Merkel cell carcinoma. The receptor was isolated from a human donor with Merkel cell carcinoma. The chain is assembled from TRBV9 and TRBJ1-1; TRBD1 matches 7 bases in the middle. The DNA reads TGTGCCAGCAGTTTAGGGGGCTCCCACACTGAAGCTTTCTTT. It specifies CASSLGGSHTEAFF.